This T cell receptor beta chain comes out of a study of Ad26.COV2.S vaccination and SARS-CoV-2 variants. Documented treatment: approximately 18 received Ad26.COV2.S at low or high dose, single or two shots; about 5 received placebo; per-sample allocation not given. Vaccine and placebo recipients were sampled on day 63 after the first injection. Produced via immunoSEQ multiplex PCR; TCRdb's table is partial and in-frame only. The sample holds 350,000 to 450,000 clones; 89% are singletons and the top ten take approximately 1.9%. The V gene's germline CDR1 is GTSNPN and CDR2 SVGIG (reference sequence). This CDR3 has 14 amino acids. V gave up 2 bases and J gave up 4 bases, with 15 bases separating them.

V is TRBV30 and J is TRBJ2-7; either TRBD1 or TRBD2 may fit D (5 bases each). The sequences come from peripheral blood, collected in a trial of Ad26.COV2.S vaccine versus placebo. This sequence was found in a person between 18 and 60 years old who received the Ad26.COV2.S COVID-19 vaccine or a placebo. CDR3 nucleotides: TGTGCCTGGAGTATGGGGGATCTAACTTACGAGCAGTACTTC. It yields the protein CAWSMGDLTYEQYF.